This TCR beta chain was captured by sequencing in a study of technical replicates of blood from a handful of donors. The CDR3 is made up of 20 amino acids. The method was immunoSEQ multiplex PCR; TCRdb's version includes in-frame clones alone and lacks a portion of them. This table holds tens of thousands of clones, 90% to 95% found once. The chain is built from TRBV21-1 and TRBJ2-2; the table's D call, TRBD2, has no DNA check behind it. TRBV21-1 is shown as a pseudogene. The TCR comes from a human donor in good health. Sequences were obtained from T cells isolated from PBMCs. The chain's CDR3 is CASSLRGEPPGGANTGELFF. The CDR3, as DNA: TGTGCCAGCAGTCTCAGAGGAGAGCCCCCGGGGGGTGCGAACACCGGGGAGCTGTTTTTT.